This record concerns one T cell receptor (beta chain) sequence. Its antigen is still unknown. Using immunoSEQ multiplex PCR, the repertoire was profiled, and TCRdb retains in-frame clones only, with some absent. The table has 90,000 to 120,000 clones, roughly nine tenths seen once; the top ten hold roughly 3.2%. The CDR3 length is 15 residues. Per the germline V gene, CDR1 is SEHNR and CDR2 is FQNEAQ (reference sequence). Trimming took 6 bases from V and 4 from J; bases not matched to a gene: 8. The record originates from a study of T cell responses to AZD1222 COVID-19 vaccine. The study, taken as a whole, reports: An increase in Spike-specific TCR breadth and depth was observed after two AZD1222 doses. The study found vaccine-associated CD4 TCRs spanning spike, dominant at 160-218 and 743-854.

The rearrangement links TRBV7-9 to TRBJ1-5; TRBD1 aligns across 8 bases. This sequence originates from an adult in good health. The source material was peripheral blood, sampled on day 0 of MenACWY control vaccination. CDR3 nucleotides: TGTGCCAGCAGTACCACAGGGGGGCGTAATCAGCCCCAGCATTTT. Protein sequence: CASSTTGGRNQPQHF.